This TCR beta chain is drawn from a study of control samples from healthy donors and cancer patients. This clone showed up just once. TCRdb's table, derived via immunoSEQ multiplex PCR, lists solely in-frame clones and lacks some. The table lists roughly 92,000 clones, around 87% of them singletons. The TCR was taken from a woman in her fifties or sixties in good health. Sequencing used blood.

CDR3 in DNA: TGTGCCAGCAGCCAAGATATCGGGGAGTCTGAGCAGTTCTTC. Encoded protein: CASSQDIGESEQFF. The chain couples TRBV3-1 (or the pseudogene TRBV3-2) to TRBJ2-1; weak D call: TRBD2 (5 bases). Germline CDR1 LGHDT, CDR2 YNNKEL (reference sequence). This CDR3 is built from 14 residues. V was cut by 0 bases and J by 9 bases, with 12 bases left in between.